These 6 T cell receptor beta chains originate from one sample sequenced in a study of cytotoxic CD8 clonotypes in ibrutinib-treated CLL. Some clones are missing from TCRdb's copy, which holds only in-frame ones; the method was immunoSEQ multiplex PCR. The table shows over 150,000 clones, with approximately 80% occurring only once. Sequenced material: PBMCs, taken after 12 months of ibrutinib treatment. Every receptor here comes from a human donor with chronic lymphocytic leukemia.

This clone was seen only once. The chain recombines TRBV6-1 with TRBJ2-2, with 15 positions matching TRBD2. The CDR3 is 15 residues long. The V gene's germline CDR1 is MNHNS and CDR2 SASEGT. Trimming cost V 6 bases and J 6 bases; bases outside gene matches: 2. CDR3: CASRRTSGGAGELFF. CDR3 bases: TGTGCCAGCAGGAGGACTAGCGGGGGGGCCGGGGAGCTGTTTTTT.

This clone has more than one count but fewer than ten. The chain links TRBV7-6 to TRBJ1-4; D perhaps matches TRBD1 (6 bases). The CDR3 contains 16 residues. Trimming stripped 5 bases from V and 3 bases from J, with 16 bases between. CDR1 SGHVS and CDR2 FNYEAQ come from the germline V gene. The CDR3 is CASSRDTGRSNEKLFF. DNA of the CDR3: TGTGCCAGCAGCCGGGACACAGGGAGGTCTAATGAAAAACTGTTTTTT. Using reference TRBV7-6 and TRBJ1-4 for the parts outside the CDR3, the full variable domain is GAGVSQSPRYKVTKRGQDVALRCDPISGHVSLYWYRQALGQGPEFLTYFNYEAQQDKSGLPNDRFSAERPEGSISTLTIQRTEQRDSAMYRCASSRDTGRSNEKLFFGSGTQLSVL.

On this clone itself: At the DNA level, this CDR3 is encoded by other sequences in the same sample as well. The V gene is TRBV27, the J gene TRBJ2-3; perhaps TRBD2 as D (5 bases). The V end was cut by 2 bases, the J end by 0 bases, with 6 bases between. The germline V gene encodes CDR1 MNHEY and CDR2 SMNVEV (reference sequence). The CDR3 totals 14 residues. The CDR3 bases are TGTGCCAGCAGTTTAAGCGGAAGCACAGATACGCAGTATTTT. Its translation is CASSLSGSTDTQYF.

This clone came up once. The chain links TRBV6-6 to TRBJ1-2; TRBD1 might be the D (6 bases). Germline V lookup: CDR1 MNHNY, CDR2 SVGAGI (reference sequence). The CDR3 is made up of 15 amino acids. Trimming took 0 bases from V and 4 from J, leaving 12 bases between them. The CDR3, as DNA: TGTGCCAGCAGTTACTCACCAGGACAGCCCTATGGCTACACCTTC. It is translated as CASSYSPGQPYGYTF.

This clone was recorded only once. The chain links TRBV5-1 to TRBJ2-3, with 10 nucleotides matching TRBD2. The junction had 10 bases not matched to a gene; V was cut back by 4 bases and J by 5 bases. The CDR3 is 16 amino acids. Germline V CDR1 and CDR2: SGHRS, YFSETQ. The CDR3, as DNA: TGCGCCAGCAGCCCGGAGCGGGGGGGCCTCGAAGATACGCAGTATTTT. Its protein product is CASSPERGGLEDTQYF.

The V and J genes are TRBV7-2 and TRBJ1-5, with TRBD1 identical over 9 bases. The CDR3 spans 15 residues. The V and J ends lost 1 base and 4 bases, in that order; junction bases with no gene match: 2. Germline V gene data show CDR1 as SGHTA and CDR2 as FQGNSA. CDR3 DNA sequence: TGTGCCAGCAGCTTAGACAGGGGGCAGAATCAGCCCCAGCATTTT. It specifies CASSLDRGQNQPQHF.